A selection of T cell receptor beta chains follows, all from one sample in a study of a mutant IDH1 vaccine in newly diagnosed glioma. Clones were sequenced by immunoSEQ multiplex PCR, and TCRdb holds only the in-frame ones, with some missing. The sample lists 60,000 or so clones, around nine tenths occurring once. These receptors lack a known antigen. The starting material was PBMCs, obtained from a glioma patient whose treatment included an IDH1 peptide vaccine. The source is a man aged 40-49 years with glioma. CDR3s include the opening cysteine and the closing phenylalanine or tryptophan. Each record gives: clone size, J gene, V gene, D gene, CDR3 DNA, CDR3 protein. A D gene is named only where the DNA matches it firmly. Size is omitted from some rows. Given values are once, few, many or a class for expanded clones.

. | TRBJ1-6 | TRBV6-5 | . | TGTGCCAGCAGTTACGGGGGACTGAGGAATTCACCCCTCCACTTT | CASSYGGLRNSPLHF
. | TRBJ2-7 | TRBV2 | . | TGTGCCAGCACCGGAGGAGATCGCTCCTACGAGCAGTACTTC | CASTGGDRSYEQYF
few | TRBJ2-1 | TRBV29-1 | TRBD1 | TGCAGCCTTCTCCATGGGACAGGGGTGAATGAGCAGTTCTTC | CSLLHGTGVNEQFF
. | TRBJ2-5 | TRBV5-1 | . | TGCGCCAGCAGCTTGGTTACGGGAGTGAGTCTAGAGACCCAGTACTTC | CASSLVTGVSLETQYF
. | TRBJ1-3 | TRBV11-2 | . | TGTGCCAGCAGCCTAGGGACATCGCCAGGCACCATATATTTT | CASSLGTSPGTIYF
. | TRBJ2-2 | TRBV7-7 | . | TGTGCTAGCAGCCTTTCTAGCAAGTCAATGGCCGGGGAGCTGTTTTTT | CASSLSSKSMAGELFF
. | TRBJ2-5 | TRBV29-1 | . | TGCAGCGTTGGTAGTAGAGAGACCCAGTACTTC | CSVGSRETQYF
. | TRBJ2-1 | TRBV6-4 | TRBD2 | TGTGCCAGCAGTGACGTCTGGGGGGGCTCCTACAATGAGCAGTTCTTC | CASSDVWGGSYNEQFF
. | TRBJ1-6 | TRBV5-5 | TRBD1 | TGTGCCAGCAGCTGGACAGGGGGCGACTCACCCCTCCACTTT | CASSWTGGDSPLHF
once | TRBJ2-5 | TRBV5-4 | TRBD2 | TGTGCCAGCAGCTTGAAACTAGCGACGGAGACCCAGTACTTC | CASSLKLATETQYF
. | TRBJ1-4 | TRBV27 | . | TGTGCCAGCGGGTCTTGGGCCGTTAATGAAAAACTGTTTTTT | CASGSWAVNEKLFF
. | TRBJ1-2 | TRBV7-9 | . | TGTGCCAGCAGCAGAGAGCCCCTAGGCGGCTACACCTTC | CASSREPLGGYTF
. | TRBJ2-5 | TRBV6-1 | TRBD1 | TGTGCCAGCAGTGAAGGGGGACAGGGGGCAGAGACCCAGTACTTC | CASSEGGQGAETQYF
. | TRBJ1-4 | TRBV5-4 | . | TGTGCCAGCAGCCTGCAGGGACGCGGTGAAAAACTGTTTTTT | CASSLQGRGEKLFF
. | TRBJ2-7 | TRBV5-1 | . | TGCGCCAGCAGCTTGGGCACCCAAGCCTACGAGCAGTACTTC | CASSLGTQAYEQYF
once | TRBJ1-5 | TRBV5-5 | . | TGTGCCAGCAGCTCCTACATAGACAATCAGCCCCAGCATTTT | CASSSYIDNQPQHF
. | TRBJ1-2 | TRBV2 | . | TGTGCCAGCAGTTACACGGCGGTCGGCTATGGCTACACCTTC | CASSYTAVGYGYTF
. | TRBJ2-5 | TRBV29-1 | . | TGCAGCGTTGAAGACAGGGGAGGGGAGACCCAGTACTTC | CSVEDRGGETQYF
. | TRBJ2-2 | TRBV7-3 | TRBD2 | TGTGCCAGCAGCTTAAAGGGCGGGAGTGGGGAGCTGTTTTTT | CASSLKGGSGELFF
. | TRBJ2-1 | TRBV6-5 | TRBD1 | TGTGCCACAGCAAGACAGGGGTTTGGTGAGCAGTTCTTC | CATARQGFGEQFF
. | TRBJ1-1 | TRBV7-9 | . | TGTGCCAGCAGCTTAGGGAGGCAGGGGAACCCTGAAGCTTTCTTT | CASSLGRQGNPEAFF
. | TRBJ2-1 | TRBV11-3 | TRBD2 | TGTGCCAGCAGCTCCCGACTAGCGGGAGGCTACAATGAGCAGTTCTTC | CASSSRLAGGYNEQFF
. | TRBJ1-1 | TRBV30 | . | TGTGCCTGGAGTGTCTTCCGGGGGAAGGAGGCTGAAGCTTTCTTT | CAWSVFRGKEAEAFF
. | TRBJ1-2 | TRBV28 | . | TGTGCCAGCAGCTACAGGGCCGGCTACACCTTC | CASSYRAGYTF
. | TRBJ2-5 | TRBV15 | . | TGTGCCACCAGCAGAGTATTCACAGGGGAGACCCAGTACTTC | CATSRVFTGETQYF
. | TRBJ2-7 | TRBV7-2 | . | TGTGCCAGCAGCAAAATAACAGGACTTAGCTCCTACGAGCAGTACTTC | CASSKITGLSSYEQYF